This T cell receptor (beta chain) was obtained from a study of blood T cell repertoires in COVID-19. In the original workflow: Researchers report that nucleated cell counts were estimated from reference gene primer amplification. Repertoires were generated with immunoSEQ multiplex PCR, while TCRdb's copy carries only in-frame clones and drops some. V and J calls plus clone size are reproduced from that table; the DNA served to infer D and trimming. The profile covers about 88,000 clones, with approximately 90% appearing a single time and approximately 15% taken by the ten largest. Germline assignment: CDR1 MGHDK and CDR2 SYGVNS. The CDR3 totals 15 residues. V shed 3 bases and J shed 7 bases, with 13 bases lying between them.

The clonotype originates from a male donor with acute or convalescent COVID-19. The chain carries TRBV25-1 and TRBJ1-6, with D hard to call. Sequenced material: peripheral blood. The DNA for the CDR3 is TGTGCCAGCAGTGAGGTTGGGTTGGAGAATTCACCCCTCCACTTT. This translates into CASSEVGLENSPLHF.